This note documents a single TCR beta chain sequence. This sample was included in a study of control samples from healthy donors and cancer patients. Assay used: immunoSEQ multiplex PCR; TCRdb lists only in-frame clones, some missing. The sample holds approximately 72,000 clones, 89% seen once. The CDR3 totals 17 residues. V lost 3 bases and J lost 3; bases outside the gene matches: 9. In germline, CDR1 is KGHDR, CDR2 SFDVKD. The sequence was collected from a man aged 45-65 years in good health. Sequences were obtained from blood. This chain joins TRBV24-1 and TRBJ2-1, with 8 positions matching TRBD2. The CDR3 is CATSDSFIAGGYNEQFF. The CDR3 DNA is TGTGCCACCAGTGATAGCTTTATTGCGGGGGGCTACAATGAGCAGTTCTTC.